The source of this T cell receptor (beta chain) is a study of T cells in Graves' hyperthyroidism and ophthalmopathy. Study details: It was at initial diagnosis, before any treatment, that peripheral blood was collected.

Authors of the study amplified TCR beta CDR3 regions from RNA transcripts. The TCR CDR3 was amplified in a first-round RT-PCR using the HTBI primer set. TCRdb independently ran MiXCR on the multiplex PCR reads; one entry per CDR3 protein. The sample carries fewer than 750,000 distinct CDR3 sequences, 13% to 15% recorded once. Study results and limitations: Also found in blood were most expanded thyroid clonotypes above 0.001. Before onset, ophthalmopathy was predicted by the model a median around 6.5 months earlier.

In the case of this clonotype: What it binds is unknown.

Material for sequencing was blood. The TCR originated in a woman aged 45-65 years with Graves' ophthalmopathy.

The CDR3 is CASSIAGETQYF. The CDR3 nucleotides read TGTGCCAGTAGTATTGCCGGAGAGACCCAGTACTTC. The chain links TRBV19 to TRBJ2-5; D is unresolved. The CDR3 has 12 residues. Germline CDR1 and CDR2: LNHDA and SQIVND (reference sequence). The V gene lost 3 bases and the J gene lost 4 bases, with 6 bases spanning the gap.